Below, one T cell receptor (beta chain) is given with its context. The repertoire was sequenced with immunoSEQ multiplex PCR; TCRdb's copy has only in-frame clones and lacks some. The sample lists about 71,000 clones, around 87% occurring once. This sample stems from a study of OX40 agonist ivuxolimab in advanced cancers. This receptor was taken from an adult with an advanced solid tumor such as melanoma, head and neck, liver or kidney cancer. Material: CD4+ or CD8+ T cells sorted from blood, obtained in a trial of the OX40 agonist ivuxolimab.

The CDR3 bases are TGTGCCTTCCGCCTTGCCACAAACTCCTACGAGCAGTACTTC. This codes for CAFRLATNSYEQYF. V gene TRBV30 combines with J gene TRBJ2-7; D call uncertain. This CDR3 has 14 residues. Germline-derived CDR1 and CDR2 are GTSNPN and SVGIG (reference sequence). The V end lost 7 bases, the J end lost 0 bases, and 16 bases lay between the germline ends.